This TCR beta chain appears in the sequencing data of a study of a mutant IDH1 vaccine in newly diagnosed glioma. Points on this clone: Its antigen remains unidentified. One end of the junction varies from germline; a read error may be responsible.

Some clones are missing from TCRdb's copy, which holds only in-frame ones; the method was immunoSEQ multiplex PCR. The data show fewer than 55,000 clones, 81% seen once. CDR3 length: 15 amino acids. Germline V CDR1 and CDR2: MGHDK, SYGVNS. Documented time point: week 35, safety follow-up. Each vaccine dose was 300 ug of mutant IDH1 20-mer peptide, with topical imiquimod. The source was PBMCs, collected from a glioma patient whose treatment included an IDH1 peptide vaccine. This sequence originates from a woman in her forties with glioma. Some clones in this sample may be carry-over from other donors' samples. The V call is TRBV25-1, the J call TRBJ1-1, with 10 bases aligning to TRBD1. The DNA for the CDR3 is TGTGCCGGCAGTGGTGACAGGGGGCGGAACACTGAAGCTTTCTTT. Its protein product is CAGSGDRGRNTEAFF.